Shown below are 2 T cell receptor beta chains from a single sample sequenced in a study of shared clonotypes between healthy human individuals. TCRdb keeps only in-frame clones here, not all; method: immunoSEQ multiplex PCR. The profile shows some 530,000 clones, roughly 80% of them singletons. The sequenced sample was PBMCs. These receptors were taken from a woman between 40 and 55 years old in good health. Some clones in this sample may be carry-over from other donors' samples.

This chain links TRBV7-2 with TRBJ2-7; TRBD2 aligns across 9 bases. CDR1 is SGHTA and CDR2 is FQGNSA in the germline V gene. Germline trimming cut 5 bases from V and 2 bases from J; bases unmatched to any gene: 10. The CDR3 contains 16 residues. CDR3 amino acids: CASSPGRRLAAYEQYF. Written as DNA, the CDR3 is TGTGCCAGCAGCCCCGGTAGGAGACTAGCGGCCTACGAGCAGTACTTC.

Comments on this clone: This could be a read error, since a much larger clone is one nucleotide away. The chain links TRBV6-1 to TRBJ2-7, with 11 bases that match TRBD2. CDR1 is MNHNS and CDR2 is SASEGT in the germline V gene. The CDR3 has 15 amino acids. The DNA for the CDR3 is TGTGCCAGCAGTGAAGTACTAGCGGGAGCCTACGAGCAGTACTTT. It translates to CASSEVLAGAYEQYF.